These 8 T cell receptor beta chains came from one sample sequenced in a study of CD4+ T cells in melanoma. The method was immunoSEQ multiplex PCR; TCRdb's version includes in-frame clones alone and lacks a portion of them. Among roughly 16,000 clones listed, roughly 76% were seen once. Sequencing was performed on cells from a culture (not recorded whether cultured in vitro). Every receptor here comes from a human donor with melanoma.

The CDR3 is CAVGPTGVKNIQYF. For the CDR3, the DNA is TGTGCCGTCGGACCGACAGGAGTCAAAAACATTCAGTACTTC. This chain connects TRBV6-1 to TRBJ2-4; maybe TRBD1 (6 bases). The CDR3 has 14 amino acids. CDR1 and CDR2 (germline): MNHNS, SASEGT. Between the trimmed V and J ends, which lost 11 bases and 3 bases, there was a span of 17 bases.

J is TRBJ2-2 and V is TRBV5-1; D gene unclear. Deletions cut 0 bases from V and 5 bases from J, with 14 bases between. The CDR3 consists of 16 residues. Germline lookup yields CDR1 SGHRS and CDR2 YFSETQ. CDR3: CASSLAPAPSTGELFF. CDR3 bases: TGCGCCAGCAGCTTGGCCCCTGCCCCCAGTACCGGGGAGCTGTTTTTT.

The J gene is TRBJ1-3, the V gene TRBV19; D unresolved. The germline V and J ends were trimmed by 4 bases and 0 bases, with 7 bases remaining between them. Germline values: CDR1 LNHDA, CDR2 SQIVND (reference sequence). The CDR3 is 14 residues long. CDR3 sequence (DNA): TGTGCCAGTAGTACAGCCTCCTCTGGAAACACCATATATTTT. Translation: CASSTASSGNTIYF. Together with reference TRBV19 and TRBJ1-3, the CDR3 gives the full variable domain: DGGITQSPKYLFRKEGQNVTLSCEQNLNHDAMYWYRQDPGQGLRLIYYSQIVNDFQKGDIAEGYSVSREKKESFPLTVTSAQKNPTAFYLCASSTASSGNTIYFGEGSWLTVV.

The rearrangement uses TRBV19 and TRBJ1-3; D call uncertain. CDR1 is LNHDA and CDR2 is SQIVND in the germline V gene (reference sequence). The V and J ends lost 4 bases and 0 bases respectively, with 13 bases between them. This CDR3 comprises 16 residues. The CDR3 nucleotides are TGTGCCAGTAGTACTCTTGCAGCTGACTCTGGAAACACCATATATTTT. Amino acids: CASSTLAADSGNTIYF.

This clone was detected once. This rearrangement joins TRBV5-1 to TRBJ2-6, with 11 bases fitting TRBD2. The CDR3 contains 20 residues. Per germline, CDR1 SGHRS and CDR2 YFSETQ. With 5 bases clipped from V and 0 bases from J, the junction kept 13 bases outside the gene matches. For the CDR3, the DNA is TGCGCCAGCAGTCGGACCCCGCTAGCGGGGGGTTTCTCTGGGGCCAACGTCCTGACTTTC. This encodes CASSRTPLAGGFSGANVLTF.

The J gene is TRBJ1-2, the V gene TRBV19, with D possibly being TRBD1 (6 bases). Per the germline V gene, CDR1 is LNHDA and CDR2 is SQIVND (reference sequence). V dropped 9 bases and J dropped 8 bases, with 19 bases sitting between them. CDR3 length: 13 amino acids. CDR3 sequence reads: CASLQGGSRGYTF. CDR3 coding DNA: TGTGCCAGCCTACAGGGTGGGTCGAGGGGCTACACCTTC.

The chain recombines TRBV6-1 with TRBJ1-5; D not resolved. The CDR3 runs to 15 residues. CDR1 is MNHNS, CDR2 SASEGT, per germline. V lost 3 bases, J lost 5 bases, and 14 bases lay in between. The DNA for the CDR3 is TGTGCCAGCAGTGAGAGGCCAAGATTCTATCAGCCCCAGCATTTT. The encoded protein is CASSERPRFYQPQHF.

The chain carries TRBV6-5 and TRBJ1-2; 7 bases map to TRBD1. Germline trimming cut 7 bases from V and 8 bases from J; bases unmatched to any gene: 13. There are 14 residues in the CDR3. Germline V lookup: CDR1 MNHEY, CDR2 SVGAGI. CDR3 residues: CASKMTGSVEGYTF. DNA for the CDR3: TGTGCCAGCAAAATGACAGGGTCTGTCGAAGGCTACACCTTC.